This TCR beta chain was sequenced for a study of PD-L1 blockade in urothelial cancer. Germline V gene lookup returns CDR1 GTSNPN and CDR2 SVGIG (reference sequence). Trimming shortened V by 3 bases and J by 2 bases, and 11 bases separated the two germline ends. This CDR3 region has 14 residues. Clones were read by immunoSEQ multiplex PCR, and TCRdb kept only the in-frame ones, dropping some. Among just under 30,000 clones, more than 75% were seen once, and the ten largest hold approximately 3.1%. J is TRBJ1-3 and V is TRBV30; D not certain. The TCR was taken from a middle-aged man with urothelial cancer. Sequences were derived from PBMCs, sampled around atezolizumab (anti-PD-L1) treatment. The DNA of the CDR3 is TGTGCCTGGAGGTCAGGTGGAACTGGAAACACCATATATTTT. Its translation: CAWRSGGTGNTIYF.